Following are 2 T cell receptor beta chains from one sample sequenced in a study of beta chain features in type 1 diabetes. As every portion of the isolated RNA was reverse transcribed, the sequencing read expressed TCRB transcripts. TCRdb's copy holds only in-frame clones and misses some; the assay was immunoSEQ multiplex PCR. In the table there are over 350,000 clones, about 15% of which are singletons. The specimen was naive CD4+ T cells from blood. The receptors derive from a woman younger than 35 in good health.

This clone was picked up a small number of times. V is TRBV7-6 and J is TRBJ2-1; 10 positions match TRBD2. The CDR3 sequence is 16 residues long. The V gene end was trimmed by 0 bases and the J gene end by 3 bases; junction bases not matched to a gene: 2. Germline V lookup: CDR1 SGHVS, CDR2 FNYEAQ. In nucleotides, the CDR3 is TGTGCCAGCAGCTTAGCGGTAGCGGGAGGCTACAATGAGCAGTTCTTC. Its translation is CASSLAVAGGYNEQFF.

This clone has just a few counts. The chain links TRBV5-4 to TRBJ2-5, with TRBD2 as a possible D gene (5 bases). The CDR3 contains 16 residues. V lost 1 base to trimming and J lost 1 base, with 14 bases between them. Germline assignment: CDR1 SGHNT and CDR2 YYREEE (reference sequence). CDR3 nucleotide sequence: TGTGCCAGCAGCTTGCAGGTCCGGACTTTCCAAGAGACCCAGTACTTC. Translating it yields CASSLQVRTFQETQYF.